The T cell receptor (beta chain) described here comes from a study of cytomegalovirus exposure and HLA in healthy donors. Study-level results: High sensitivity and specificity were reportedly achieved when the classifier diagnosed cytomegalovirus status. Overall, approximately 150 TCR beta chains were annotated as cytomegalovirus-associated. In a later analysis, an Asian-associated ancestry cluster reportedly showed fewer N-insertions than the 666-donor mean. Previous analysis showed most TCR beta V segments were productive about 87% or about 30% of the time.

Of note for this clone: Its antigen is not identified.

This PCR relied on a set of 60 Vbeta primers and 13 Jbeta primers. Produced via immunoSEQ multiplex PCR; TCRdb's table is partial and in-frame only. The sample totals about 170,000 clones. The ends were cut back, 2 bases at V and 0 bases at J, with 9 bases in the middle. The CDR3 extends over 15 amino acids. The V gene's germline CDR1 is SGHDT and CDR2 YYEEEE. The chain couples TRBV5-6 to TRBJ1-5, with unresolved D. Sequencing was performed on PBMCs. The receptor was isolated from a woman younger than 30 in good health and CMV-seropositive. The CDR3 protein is CASSFGRVSNQPQHF. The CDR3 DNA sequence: TGTGCCAGCAGCTTTGGCCGGGTTAGCAATCAGCCCCAGCATTTT.